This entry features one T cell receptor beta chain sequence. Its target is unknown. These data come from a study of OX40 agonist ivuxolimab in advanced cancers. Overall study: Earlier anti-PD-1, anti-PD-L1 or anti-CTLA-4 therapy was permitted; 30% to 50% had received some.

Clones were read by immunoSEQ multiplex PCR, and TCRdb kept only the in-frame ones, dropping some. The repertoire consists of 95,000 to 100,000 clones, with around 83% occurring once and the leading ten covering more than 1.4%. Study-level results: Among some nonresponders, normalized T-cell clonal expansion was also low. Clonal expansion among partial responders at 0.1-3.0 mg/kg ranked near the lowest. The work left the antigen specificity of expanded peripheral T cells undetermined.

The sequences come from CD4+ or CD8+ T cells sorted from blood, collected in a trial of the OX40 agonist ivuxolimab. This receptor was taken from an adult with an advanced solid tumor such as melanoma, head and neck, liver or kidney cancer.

As DNA, the CDR3 is TGTGCCAGTAGGCGCCGGGGACAGGGCTATAGCAATCAGCCCCAGCATTTT. This gives the protein CASRRRGQGYSNQPQHF. The V and J genes are TRBV19 and TRBJ1-5, with 9 nucleotides matching TRBD1. Germline V gives CDR1 LNHDA, CDR2 SQIVND (reference sequence). V shed 6 bases, J shed 0 bases, and the junction held 9 bases outside the gene matches. The length of the CDR3 is 17 residues.